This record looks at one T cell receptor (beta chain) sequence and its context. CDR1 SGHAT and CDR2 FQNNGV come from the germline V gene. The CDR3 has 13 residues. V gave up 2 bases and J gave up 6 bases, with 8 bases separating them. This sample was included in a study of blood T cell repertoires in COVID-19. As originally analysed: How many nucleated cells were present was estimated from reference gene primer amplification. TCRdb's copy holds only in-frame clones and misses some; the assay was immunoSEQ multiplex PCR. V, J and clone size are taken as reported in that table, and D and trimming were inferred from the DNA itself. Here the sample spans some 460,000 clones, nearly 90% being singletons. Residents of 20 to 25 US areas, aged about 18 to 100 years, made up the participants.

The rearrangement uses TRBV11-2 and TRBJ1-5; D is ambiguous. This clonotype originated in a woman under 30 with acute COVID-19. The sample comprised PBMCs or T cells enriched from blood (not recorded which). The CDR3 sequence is CASSLYHFQPQHF. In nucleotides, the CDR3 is TGTGCCAGCAGCTTATACCACTTTCAGCCCCAGCATTTT.